Presented here are 2 T cell receptor beta chains from one specimen sequenced in a study of OX40 agonist ivuxolimab in advanced cancers. The table came from immunoSEQ multiplex PCR; TCRdb's copy has only in-frame clones and leaves some out. The sample lists fewer than 65,000 clones, approximately 94% seen once, with roughly 18% in the top ten. Sequencing was performed on CD4+ or CD8+ T cells sorted from blood, taken in a trial of the OX40 agonist ivuxolimab. All receptors come from an adult with an advanced solid tumor such as melanoma, head and neck, liver or kidney cancer.

The V call is TRBV7-9, the J call TRBJ2-5, with D unresolved. V lost 4 bases and J 2 bases, leaving 14 bases between the germline ends. Germline assignment: CDR1 SEHNR and CDR2 FQNEAQ (reference sequence). The CDR3 sequence is 15 residues long. This CDR3 is CASSSVSGPQETQYF. CDR3 DNA sequence: TGTGCCAGCAGCTCGGTCTCGGGCCCACAAGAGACCCAGTACTTC.

This rearrangement joins TRBV5-5 to TRBJ2-6; D not resolved. The CDR3 is 17 residues long. CDR1 SGHKS and CDR2 YYEKEE come from the germline V gene (reference sequence). Trimming shortened V by 0 bases and J by 0 bases, and 10 bases separated the two germline ends. CDR3 region: CASSLALVNSGANVLTF. As DNA, the CDR3 is TGTGCCAGCAGCTTGGCGTTGGTAAACTCTGGGGCCAACGTCCTGACTTTC.